The clone carrying this T cell receptor beta chain was seen repeatedly, ten times or more. What it binds is not known. The sample is drawn from a study of identical twins. TCRdb reanalysed the 5' RACE reads using MiXCR and keeps one entry per CDR3 protein. The sample consists of 200,000 to 300,000 distinct CDR3 sequences, approximately 8% of them appearing once. Whole-study results and caveats: High-abundance cord blood beta clonotypes had fewer insertions; memory repertoires showed none.

The CDR3 extends over 14 amino acids. V was pared by 4 bases and J by 3 bases, with 11 bases between. Germline-derived CDR1 and CDR2 are SEHNR and FQNEAQ (reference sequence). Another study also made use of these data, one on yellow fever vaccine responses in identical twins.

The specimen sequenced was CD8+ T cells sorted from blood. The receptor was isolated from a woman aged 18-35 years in good health. This chain joins TRBV7-9 and TRBJ2-3; a possible D gene is TRBD1 (6 bases). CDR3 amino acids: CASSSGQTTDTQYF. The CDR3 DNA reads as TGTGCCAGCAGCTCTGGACAGACGACAGATACGCAGTATTTT.